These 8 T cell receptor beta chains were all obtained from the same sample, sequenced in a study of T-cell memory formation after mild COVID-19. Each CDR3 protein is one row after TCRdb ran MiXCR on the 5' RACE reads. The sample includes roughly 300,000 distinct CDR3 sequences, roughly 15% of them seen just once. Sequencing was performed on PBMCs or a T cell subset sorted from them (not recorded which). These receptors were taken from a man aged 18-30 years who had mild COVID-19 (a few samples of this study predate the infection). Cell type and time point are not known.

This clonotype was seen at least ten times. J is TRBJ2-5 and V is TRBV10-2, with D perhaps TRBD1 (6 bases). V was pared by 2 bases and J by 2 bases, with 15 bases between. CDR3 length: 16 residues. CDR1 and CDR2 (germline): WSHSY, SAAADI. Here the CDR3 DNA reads TGCGCCAGCAGTGAGGCGGCCGGGACACGGCAAGAGACCCAGTACTTC. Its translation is CASSEAAGTRQETQYF.

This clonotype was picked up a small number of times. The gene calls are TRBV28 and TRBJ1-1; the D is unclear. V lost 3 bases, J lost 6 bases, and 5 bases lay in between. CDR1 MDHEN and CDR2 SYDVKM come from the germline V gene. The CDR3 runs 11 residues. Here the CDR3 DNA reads TGTGCCAGCAGTTTTTATTCTGAAGCTTTCTTT. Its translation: CASSFYSEAFF.

CDR3 sequence (DNA): TGTGCCAGCAGCGGAGGGGGAGAGAGAACAGATACGCAGTATTTT. Amino acids: CASSGGGERTDTQYF. The chain recombines TRBV9 with TRBJ2-3; possible D gene TRBD1, 6 bases. CDR1 is SGDLS and CDR2 is YYNGEE in the germline V gene. V was clipped by 3 bases and J by 3 bases, with 14 bases between them. CDR3 length equals 15 residues.

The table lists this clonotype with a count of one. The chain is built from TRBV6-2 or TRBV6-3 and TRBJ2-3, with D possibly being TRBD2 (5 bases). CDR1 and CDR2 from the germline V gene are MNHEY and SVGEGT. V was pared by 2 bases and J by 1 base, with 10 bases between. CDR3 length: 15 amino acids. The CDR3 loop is CASSYAAGRTDTQYF. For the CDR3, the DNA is TGTGCCAGCAGTTACGCGGCGGGCCGCACAGATACGCAGTATTTT.

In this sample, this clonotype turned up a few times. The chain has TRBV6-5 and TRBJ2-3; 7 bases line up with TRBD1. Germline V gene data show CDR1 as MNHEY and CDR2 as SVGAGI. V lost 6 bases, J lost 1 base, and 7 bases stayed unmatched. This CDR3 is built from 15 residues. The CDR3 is CASSNTGEGTDTQYF. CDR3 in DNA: TGTGCCAGCAGCAACACAGGGGAAGGCACAGATACGCAGTATTTT.

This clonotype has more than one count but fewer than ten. The CDR3 sequence: CASRQGSGTDTQYF. The CDR3 coding sequence is TGTGCCAGCAGACAGGGGTCGGGCACAGATACGCAGTATTTT. The V call is TRBV27, the J call TRBJ2-3, with 7 bases identical to TRBD1. Unmatched junction bases numbered 4, after V lost 6 bases and J lost 1 base. The germline V gene has CDR1 MNHEY and CDR2 SMNVEV (reference sequence). The CDR3 is made up of 14 amino acids.

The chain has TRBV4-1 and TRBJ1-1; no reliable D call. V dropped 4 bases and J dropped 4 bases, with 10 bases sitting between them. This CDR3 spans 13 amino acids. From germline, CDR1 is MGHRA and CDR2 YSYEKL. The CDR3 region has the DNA TGCGCCAGCAGCCTTGGTGGGCCCACTGAAGCTTTCTTT. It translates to CASSLGGPTEAFF.

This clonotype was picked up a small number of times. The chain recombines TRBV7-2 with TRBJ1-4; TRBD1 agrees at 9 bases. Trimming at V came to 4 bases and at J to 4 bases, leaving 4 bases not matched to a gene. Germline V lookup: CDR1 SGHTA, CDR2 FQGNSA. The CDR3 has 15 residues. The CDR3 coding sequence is TGTGCCAGCAGCTCAGACAGGGGGGATAATGAAAAACTGTTTTTT. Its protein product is CASSSDRGDNEKLFF.